This TCR beta chain is drawn from a study of CD8 T cells in ankylosing spondylitis. Regarding the study as a whole: Matched ankylosing spondylitis synovial fluid reportedly contained a significantly enriched population of disease-linked clones. Disease-linked clones proved CD8+ and comparatively uncommon in peripheral blood. Several highly homologous variants made up a TCR beta motif that seemed to typify ankylosing spondylitis blood.

CDR3 length: 15 residues. CDR1 is SGDLS and CDR2 is YYNGEE in the germline V gene. J lost 6 bases, V lost 0 bases, and 6 bases had no gene match. This clonotype was recorded a few times. Its antigen remains unidentified. By quantitative 5'-RACE with molecular barcodes, the TCR beta libraries were made. Using its own MiXCR run on the 5' RACE reads, TCRdb lists one record per CDR3 protein. The sample yields 9,700 or so distinct CDR3 sequences, roughly 6% seen once. The chain uses TRBV9 and TRBJ2-3; 8 nucleotides line up with TRBD2. Sequenced material: blood, either unsorted or a sorted T cell fraction (not recorded which). This TCR came from a female donor with ankylosing spondylitis or in good health (not recorded which). CDR3 sequence reads: CASSVAGGAYDTQYF. CDR3 coding DNA: TGTGCCAGCAGCGTAGCCGGGGGGGCCTATGATACGCAGTATTTT.